This entry features one T cell receptor beta chain sequence. Everyone who took part was roughly 18 to 89 years old, and they came from some 23 US areas. Researchers sorted participants into cohorts using their self-reported clinical history. The record originates from a study of blood T cell repertoires in COVID-19. Overall study context: T cells, B-cell-depleted T cells, or PBMCs supplied cDNA or gDNA.

The table came from immunoSEQ multiplex PCR; TCRdb's copy has only in-frame clones and leaves some out. Of roughly 200,000 clones detected, approximately 90% appear once; the ten largest clones hold under 13%. The sequence was collected from a young man with acute COVID-19. Material: PBMCs or T cells enriched from blood (not recorded which).

The DNA of the CDR3 is TGTGCCAGCAGCCAAGAGACTCCGAACATACGACCTGGAAACACCATATATTTT. It codes for CASSQETPNIRPGNTIYF. V is TRBV3-1 (or the pseudogene TRBV3-2) and J is TRBJ1-3; no definite D call. Germline assignment: CDR1 LGHDT and CDR2 YNNKEL (reference sequence). CDR3 length: 18 amino acids. V lost 0 bases and J 2 bases, leaving 17 bases between the germline ends.